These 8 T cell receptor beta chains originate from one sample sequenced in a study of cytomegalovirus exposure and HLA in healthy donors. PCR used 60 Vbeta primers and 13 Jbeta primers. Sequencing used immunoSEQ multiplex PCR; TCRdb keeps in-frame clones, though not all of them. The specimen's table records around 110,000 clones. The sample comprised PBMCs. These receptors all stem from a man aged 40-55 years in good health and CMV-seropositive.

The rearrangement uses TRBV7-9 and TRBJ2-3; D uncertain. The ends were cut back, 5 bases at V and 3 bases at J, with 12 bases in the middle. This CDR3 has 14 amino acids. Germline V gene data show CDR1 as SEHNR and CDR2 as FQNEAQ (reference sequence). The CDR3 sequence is CASSPQAITDTQYF. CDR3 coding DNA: TGTGCCAGCAGCCCCCAGGCGATTACAGATACGCAGTATTTT. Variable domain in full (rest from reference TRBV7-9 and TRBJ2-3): DTGVSQNPRHKITKRGQNVTFRCDPISEHNRLYWYRQTLGQGPEFLTYFQNEAQLEKSRLLSDRFSAERPKGSFSTLEIQRTEQGDSAMYLCASSPQAITDTQYFGPGTRLTVL.

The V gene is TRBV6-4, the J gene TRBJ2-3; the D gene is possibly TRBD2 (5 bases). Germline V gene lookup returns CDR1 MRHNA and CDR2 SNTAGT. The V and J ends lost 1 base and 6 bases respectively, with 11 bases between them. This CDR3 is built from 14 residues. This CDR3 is CASSDFRRRDTQYF. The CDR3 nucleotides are TGTGCCAGCAGTGACTTTAGGCGGAGGGATACGCAGTATTTT.

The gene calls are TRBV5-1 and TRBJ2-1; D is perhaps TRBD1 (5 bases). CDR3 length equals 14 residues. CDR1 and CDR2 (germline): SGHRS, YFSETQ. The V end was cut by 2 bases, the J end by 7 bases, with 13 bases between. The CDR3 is CASSFWQGDNEQFF. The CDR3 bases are TGCGCCAGCAGCTTTTGGCAGGGTGATAATGAGCAGTTCTTC.

The CDR3 region is CASSWDSPNNNSPLHF. CDR3 DNA sequence: TGTGCCAGCAGCTGGGACAGTCCTAATAATAATTCACCCCTCCACTTT. The chain joins TRBV2 to TRBJ1-6; TRBD1 aligns across 7 bases. The CDR3 is 16 amino acids. Per the germline V gene, CDR1 is SNHLY and CDR2 is FYNNEI. Germline trimming cut 6 bases from V and 5 bases from J; bases unmatched to any gene: 10.

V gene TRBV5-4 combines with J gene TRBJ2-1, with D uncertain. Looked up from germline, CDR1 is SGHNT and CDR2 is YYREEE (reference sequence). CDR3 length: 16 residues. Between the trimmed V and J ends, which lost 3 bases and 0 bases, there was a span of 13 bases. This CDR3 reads CASSSATDVSYNEQFF. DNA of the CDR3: TGTGCCAGCAGCTCCGCGACTGACGTCTCCTACAATGAGCAGTTCTTC.

CDR3 coding DNA: TGTGCCAGCAGCAGAGTCCTTAGCGGGAGGGCTGGTGAGCAGTTCTTC. Protein product: CASSRVLSGRAGEQFF. The V gene is TRBV11-2, the J gene TRBJ2-1, with TRBD2 identical over 11 bases. The CDR3 extends over 16 amino acids. Germline assignment: CDR1 SGHAT and CDR2 FQNNGV. The V gene end was trimmed by 5 bases and the J gene end by 9 bases; junction bases not matched to a gene: 12.

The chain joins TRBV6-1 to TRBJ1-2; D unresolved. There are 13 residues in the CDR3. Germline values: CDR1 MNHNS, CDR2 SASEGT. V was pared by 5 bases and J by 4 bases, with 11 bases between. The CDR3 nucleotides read TGTGCCAGCAGTTCCTGGGCAGGCTATGGCTACACCTTC. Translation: CASSSWAGYGYTF.

The CDR3 loop reads CASSFHRGTGELFF. In DNA, the CDR3 is TGTGCCAGCAGCTTCCACAGGGGAACCGGGGAGCTGTTTTTT. The V and J genes are TRBV7-9 and TRBJ2-2, with 7 positions matching TRBD1. The CDR3 runs to 14 residues. Germline lookup yields CDR1 SEHNR and CDR2 FQNEAQ (reference sequence). J was trimmed by 5 bases and V by 3 bases; bases with no gene match: 3.